What follows are 8 T cell receptor beta chains derived from one specimen sequenced in a study of metastatic and nonmetastatic thyroid tumors. TCRdb re-clonotyped the PCR reads through MiXCR. The sample has around 40,000 clones, 25% to 30% seen once; the top ten hold approximately 9.9%. Before thyroid surgery, none of the patients had received any treatment. Sequencing was performed on blood. The source is a female donor with papillary thyroid cancer or a benign thyroid nodule (not recorded which). Some clones in this sample may be carry-over from other donors' samples.

This chain joins TRBV27 and TRBJ1-5; 8 positions agree with TRBD1. V lost 6 bases, J lost 4 bases, and 11 bases stayed unmatched. Germline V gives CDR1 MNHEY, CDR2 SMNVEV (reference sequence). The CDR3 runs to 16 residues. CDR3 in amino acids: CASRPGQGGPNQPQHF. CDR3 DNA sequence: TGTGCCAGCAGACCAGGACAGGGAGGACCAAATCAGCCCCAGCATTTT.

This clone has only a few counts. V usage is TRBV11-2 and J usage is TRBJ1-2, with D maybe TRBD1 (5 bases). Trimming pared 1 base from V and 2 bases from J, leaving 17 bases between. CDR1 and CDR2 (germline): SGHAT, FQNNGV. The CDR3 covers 17 residues. The CDR3 protein is CASSLVGDPGWNYGYTF. Here the CDR3 DNA reads TGTGCCAGCAGCTTAGTTGGGGACCCAGGGTGGAACTATGGCTACACCTTC.

This clone was counted ten times or more. The chain is built from TRBV5-1 and TRBJ2-5; 9 bases are a match to TRBD2. The V segment lost 3 bases and the J segment 5 bases; nucleotides outside the gene matches: 11. This CDR3 has 16 residues. Germline loops: CDR1 SGHRS, CDR2 YFSETQ. The CDR3 nucleotides are TGCGCCAGCAGCTCGGCTCGGGGCGGGGGGGCTGAGACCCAGTACTTC. Amino acid sequence: CASSSARGGGAETQYF.

This clone was seen more than once but under ten times. One end of the junction fails to match germline, which may point to a read error. V usage is TRBV28 and J usage is TRBJ1-2; weak D call: TRBD1 (5 bases). This CDR3 has 16 residues. Germline CDR1 and CDR2: MDHEN and SYDVKM. The CDR3 region has the DNA TGTGCCAGCAGCAGGCCGACAGCTGACAATGGCTATTGCTACACCTTC. This translates into CASSRPTADNGYCYTF.

The V gene is TRBV30, the J gene TRBJ2-1, with D unresolved. Trimming took 3 bases from V and 0 from J, leaving 6 bases between them. The CDR3 length is 13 residues. CDR1 is GTSNPN, CDR2 SVGIG, per germline (reference sequence). The DNA of the CDR3 is TGTGCCTGGAGACAGAGCTCCTACAATGAGCAGTTCTTC. This translates into CAWRQSSYNEQFF.

This clone was observed a handful of times. V usage is TRBV6-1 and J usage is TRBJ2-7; the match to TRBD2 covers 10 bases. The CDR3 is 14 residues long. Germline V gene data show CDR1 as MNHNS and CDR2 as SASEGT. V lost 5 bases, J lost 2 bases, and 3 bases stayed unmatched. CDR3 nucleotides: TGTGCCAGCAGTAAGCGGGAGGGCCCCTACGAGCAGTACTTC. Translated: CASSKREGPYEQYF.

The V call is TRBV5-1, the J call TRBJ2-1, with D hard to call. V lost 0 bases to trimming and J lost 6 bases, with 10 bases between them. CDR1 is SGHRS and CDR2 is YFSETQ in the germline V gene. The CDR3 sequence is 14 residues long. This chain's CDR3 is CASSLVVGPNEQFF. The DNA of the CDR3 is TGCGCCAGCAGCTTGGTCGTAGGGCCCAATGAGCAGTTCTTC.

This clone occurred many times. DNA of the CDR3: TGTGCCAGTAGTATTAGCGGCAACTACGAGCAGTACTTC. Translated, it gives CASSISGNYEQYF. V gene TRBV19 combines with J gene TRBJ2-7, with a weak D call TRBD2 (6 bases). CDR3 length: 13 residues. Germline loops: CDR1 LNHDA, CDR2 SQIVND (reference sequence). Trimming removed 3 bases from V and 3 bases from J, with 9 bases in between. Full variable domain (rest looked up from reference TRBV19 and TRBJ2-7): DGGITQSPKYLFRKEGQNVTLSCEQNLNHDAMYWYRQDPGQGLRLIYYSQIVNDFQKGDIAEGYSVSREKKESFPLTVTSAQKNPTAFYLCASSISGNYEQYFGPGTRLTVT.